This TCR beta chain derives from a study of PD-1 blockade in classical Hodgkin lymphoma. Germline-derived CDR1 and CDR2 are PRHDT and FYEKMQ (reference sequence). V was shortened by 3 bases and J by 11 bases, with 19 bases between the two germline ends. CDR3 length equals 14 residues. Clones were sequenced by immunoSEQ multiplex PCR, and TCRdb holds only the in-frame ones, with some missing. Counted here are about 46,000 clones, just over 90% occurring once; the ten biggest clones make up about 5.3%. This clone was seen just once. Time point in this sample: newly diagnosed, previously untreated cHL patient sample.

The sequenced sample consisted of peripheral blood mononuclear cells (PBMCs). The source is a human donor with classical Hodgkin lymphoma. The gene calls are TRBV13 and TRBJ1-1, with D maybe TRBD1 (5 bases). CDR3 sequence (DNA): TGTGCCAGCAGCTTTCCCACAGGTACTAGTGGCGCTTTCTTT. Amino acids: CASSFPTGTSGAFF.